This T cell receptor (beta chain) originates from a study of cytomegalovirus exposure and HLA in healthy donors. Study-wide results and limits: Most observed TCR sequences were rare, whereas some public TCRs were detected in many donors.

The sample holds one count of this clone. What it binds is not known. The germline V gene encodes CDR1 LNHDA and CDR2 SQIVND (reference sequence). The CDR3 consists of 15 residues. Trimming removed 5 bases at V and 0 bases at J, with 13 bases between. PCR primers comprised 60 Vbeta and 13 Jbeta primers. This table comes from immunoSEQ multiplex PCR, and its TCRdb copy is limited to in-frame clones, with some not included. The data hold 150,000 to 200,000 clones, with around three quarters observed a single time. This receptor was taken from a woman aged 25-40 years in good health and CMV-seropositive. This chain links TRBV19 with TRBJ1-1, with D perhaps matching TRBD1 (5 bases). The source material was PBMCs. Written as DNA, the CDR3 is TGTGCCAGTAGTGCCGGGGGAGTCATGAACACTGAAGCTTTCTTT. Protein sequence: CASSAGGVMNTEAFF. Full variable domain (rest looked up from reference TRBV19 and TRBJ1-1): DGGITQSPKYLFRKEGQNVTLSCEQNLNHDAMYWYRQDPGQGLRLIYYSQIVNDFQKGDIAEGYSVSREKKESFPLTVTSAQKNPTAFYLCASSAGGVMNTEAFFGQGTRLTVV.